This paragraph reports one TCR beta chain. What it recognizes is unknown. This entry belongs to a study of monozygotic twins with inflammatory bowel disease. Study outcomes and limitations: Neither one strong signal nor one clonotype associated with IBD was supported. Differing immunosuppressive treatments may have added variability to patient repertoires.

From germline, CDR1 is DFQATT and CDR2 SNEGSKA (reference sequence). This CDR3 comprises 15 residues. A 6-nucleotide sample barcode was carried by the UMIs, which template switching added. TCRdb reprocessed the 5' RACE reads and keeps a single row for each CDR3 protein, giving no DNA. Its clone listing holds fewer than 550,000 distinct CDR3 sequences. Whole blood, unsorted for T cells, was the source of total RNA. This rearrangement joins TRBV20-1 to TRBJ2-5; TCRdb gives TRBD1 as the D gene, but with no DNA this cannot be confirmed. Material for sequencing was blood. This TCR came from a human donor with ulcerative colitis or Crohn's disease, or a healthy co-twin of an affected twin (not recorded which). The CDR3 is CSARDRLGSQETQYF.